This record covers a single TCR beta chain. The CDR3 runs 13 residues. V lost 3 bases and J 8 bases, leaving 11 bases between the germline ends. Germline CDR1 is SEHNR and CDR2 is FQNEAQ (reference sequence). This entry is derived from a study of blood T cell repertoires in COVID-19. Measured with immunoSEQ multiplex PCR; TCRdb has only the in-frame clones, and not every one. The data contain about 160,000 clones, roughly 80% of them singletons. The V and J genes are TRBV7-9 and TRBJ2-1, with D perhaps TRBD2 (6 bases). The clonotype was recovered from a woman of 80 years or more with acute or convalescent COVID-19. The sequenced sample consisted of peripheral blood. Here the CDR3 reads CASSFREFDEQFF. The CDR3 nucleotides read TGTGCCAGCAGCTTCCGGGAGTTCGATGAGCAGTTCTTC. The variable domain in full, with the rest retrieved from reference TRBV7-9 and TRBJ2-1, is DTGVSQNPRHKITKRGQNVTFRCDPISEHNRLYWYRQTLGQGPEFLTYFQNEAQLEKSRLLSDRFSAERPKGSFSTLEIQRTEQGDSAMYLCASSFREFDEQFFGPGTRLTVL.